This T cell receptor (beta chain) originates from a study of control samples from healthy donors and cancer patients. Generated by immunoSEQ multiplex PCR, the TCRdb table keeps only in-frame clones and is missing some. The repertoire holds 65,000 to 75,000 clones, with about 90% as singletons. Germline-derived CDR1 and CDR2 are DFQATT and SNEGSKA (reference sequence). This CDR3 region has 11 residues. V dropped 6 bases and J dropped 15 bases, with 18 bases sitting between them. This sequence was found in a woman aged 45-60 years in good health. The sample taken for sequencing was blood. The chain combines TRBV20-1 with TRBJ1-5; D is perhaps TRBD1 (5 bases). CDR3 in amino acids: CSAGSLGQRHF. The CDR3 coding sequence is TGCAGTGCAGGGAGTTTAGGACAAAGGCATTTT.